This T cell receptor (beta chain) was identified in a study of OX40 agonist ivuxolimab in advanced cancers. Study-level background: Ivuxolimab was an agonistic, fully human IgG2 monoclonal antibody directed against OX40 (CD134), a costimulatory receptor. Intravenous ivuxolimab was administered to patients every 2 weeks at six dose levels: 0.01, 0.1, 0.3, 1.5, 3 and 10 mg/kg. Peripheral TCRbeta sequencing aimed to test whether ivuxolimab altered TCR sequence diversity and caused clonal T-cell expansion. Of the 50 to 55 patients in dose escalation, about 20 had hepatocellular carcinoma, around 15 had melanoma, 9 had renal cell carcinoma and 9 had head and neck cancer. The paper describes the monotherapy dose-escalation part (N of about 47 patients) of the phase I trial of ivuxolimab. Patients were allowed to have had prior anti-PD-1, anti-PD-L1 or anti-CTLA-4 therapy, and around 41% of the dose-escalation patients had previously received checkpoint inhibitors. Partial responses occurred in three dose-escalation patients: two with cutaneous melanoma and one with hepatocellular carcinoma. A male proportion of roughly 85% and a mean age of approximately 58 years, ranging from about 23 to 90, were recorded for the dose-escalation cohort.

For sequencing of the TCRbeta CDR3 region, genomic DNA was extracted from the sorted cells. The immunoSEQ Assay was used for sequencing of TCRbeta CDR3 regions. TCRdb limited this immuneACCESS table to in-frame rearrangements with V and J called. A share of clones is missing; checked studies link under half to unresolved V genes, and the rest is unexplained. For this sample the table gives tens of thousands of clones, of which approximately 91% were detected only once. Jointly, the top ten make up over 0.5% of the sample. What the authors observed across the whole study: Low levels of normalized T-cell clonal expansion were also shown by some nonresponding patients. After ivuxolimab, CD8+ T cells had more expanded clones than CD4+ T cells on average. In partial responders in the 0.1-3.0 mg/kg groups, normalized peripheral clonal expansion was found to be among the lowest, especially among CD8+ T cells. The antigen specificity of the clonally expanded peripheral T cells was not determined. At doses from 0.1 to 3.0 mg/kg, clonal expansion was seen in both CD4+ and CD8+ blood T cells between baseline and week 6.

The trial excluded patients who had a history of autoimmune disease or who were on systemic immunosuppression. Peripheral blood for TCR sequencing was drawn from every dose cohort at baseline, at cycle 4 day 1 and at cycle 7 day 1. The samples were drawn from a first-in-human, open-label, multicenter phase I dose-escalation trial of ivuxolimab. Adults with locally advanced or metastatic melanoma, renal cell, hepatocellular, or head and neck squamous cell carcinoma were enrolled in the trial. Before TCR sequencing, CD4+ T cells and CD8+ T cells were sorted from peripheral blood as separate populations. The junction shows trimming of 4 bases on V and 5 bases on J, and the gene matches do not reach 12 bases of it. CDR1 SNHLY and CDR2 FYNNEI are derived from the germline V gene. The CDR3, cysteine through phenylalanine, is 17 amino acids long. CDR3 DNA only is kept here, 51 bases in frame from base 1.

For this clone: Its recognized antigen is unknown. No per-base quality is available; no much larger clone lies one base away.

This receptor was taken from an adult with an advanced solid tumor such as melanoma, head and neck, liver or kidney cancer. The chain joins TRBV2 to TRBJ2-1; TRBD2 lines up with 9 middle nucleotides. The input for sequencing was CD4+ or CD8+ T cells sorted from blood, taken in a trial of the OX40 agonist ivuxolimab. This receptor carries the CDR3 CASSVVNSGSVNNEQFF. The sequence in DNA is TGTGCCAGCAGTGTGGTGAATAGCGGGAGTGTAAACAATGAGCAGTTCTTC.